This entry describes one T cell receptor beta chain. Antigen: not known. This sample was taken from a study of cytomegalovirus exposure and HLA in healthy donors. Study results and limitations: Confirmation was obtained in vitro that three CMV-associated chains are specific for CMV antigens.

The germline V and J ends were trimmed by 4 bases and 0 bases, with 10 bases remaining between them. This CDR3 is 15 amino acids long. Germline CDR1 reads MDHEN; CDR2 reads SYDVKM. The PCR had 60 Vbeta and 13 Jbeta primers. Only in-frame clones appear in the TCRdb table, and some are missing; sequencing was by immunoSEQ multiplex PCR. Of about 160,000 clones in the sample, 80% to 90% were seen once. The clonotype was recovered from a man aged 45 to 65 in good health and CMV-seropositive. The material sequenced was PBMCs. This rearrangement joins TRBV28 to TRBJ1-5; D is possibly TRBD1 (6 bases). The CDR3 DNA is TGTGCCAGCAGTTGGCAGGGGTATAGCAATCAGCCCCAGCATTTT. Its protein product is CASSWQGYSNQPQHF.